The present TCR beta chain was sequenced within a study of blood T cell repertoires in COVID-19. Whole-study context: COVID-19 samples from acute and convalescent phases originated in the United States, Italy and Spain. Sources were T cells, B-cell-depleted T cells, or PBMCs; the material itself was cDNA or gDNA.

Study processing details: Counts of nucleated cells, estimated from reference gene primer amplification, were obtained. Sequenced by immunoSEQ multiplex PCR; TCRdb stores in-frame clones only, minus some. For V, J and clone size, that table is used; D and trimming come from the DNA. The sample shows some 250,000 clones, 84% of them seen only once. The sample comprised peripheral blood. This receptor was obtained from a man in his 60s with acute or convalescent COVID-19.

The CDR3 nucleotides are TGTGCCAGCAGCTTCGGCCGGGGAGGAGACACTGAAGCTTTCTTT. It translates to CASSFGRGGDTEAFF. This chain connects TRBV7-6 to TRBJ1-1, with no clear D. The CDR3 loop spans 15 amino acids. Germline loops: CDR1 SGHVS, CDR2 FNYEAQ. The ends were cut back, 3 bases at V and 3 bases at J, with 14 bases in the middle.